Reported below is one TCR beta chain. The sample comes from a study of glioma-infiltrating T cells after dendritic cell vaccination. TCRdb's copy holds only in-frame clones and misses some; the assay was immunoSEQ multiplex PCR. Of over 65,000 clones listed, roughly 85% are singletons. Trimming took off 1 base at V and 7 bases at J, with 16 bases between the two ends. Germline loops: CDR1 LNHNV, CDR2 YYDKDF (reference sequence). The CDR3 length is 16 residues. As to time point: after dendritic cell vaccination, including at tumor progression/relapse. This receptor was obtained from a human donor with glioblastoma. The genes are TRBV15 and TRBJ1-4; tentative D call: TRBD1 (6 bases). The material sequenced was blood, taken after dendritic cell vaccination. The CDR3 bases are TGTGCCACCAGCAGAGGGGGACACAGGGTGGGTGAAAAACTGTTTTTT. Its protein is CATSRGGHRVGEKLFF.